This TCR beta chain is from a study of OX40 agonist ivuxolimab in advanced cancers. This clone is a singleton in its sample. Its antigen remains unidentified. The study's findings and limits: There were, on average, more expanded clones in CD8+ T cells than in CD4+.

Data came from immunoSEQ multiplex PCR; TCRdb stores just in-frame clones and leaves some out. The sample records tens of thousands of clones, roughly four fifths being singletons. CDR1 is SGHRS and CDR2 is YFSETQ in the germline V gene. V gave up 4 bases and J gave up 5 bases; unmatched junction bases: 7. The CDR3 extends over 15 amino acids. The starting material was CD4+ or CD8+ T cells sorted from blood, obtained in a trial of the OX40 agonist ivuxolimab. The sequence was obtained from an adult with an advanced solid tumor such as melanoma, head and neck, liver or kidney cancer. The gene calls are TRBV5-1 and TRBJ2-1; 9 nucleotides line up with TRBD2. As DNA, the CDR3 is TGCGCCAGCAGCCAGCTAGCGGGACCAAACAATGAGCAGTTCTTC. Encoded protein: CASSQLAGPNNEQFF.